A selection of T cell receptor beta chains follows, all from one sample in a study of PD-L1 blockade in urothelial cancer. The data were produced by immunoSEQ multiplex PCR, yet TCRdb's version contains in-frame clones alone and is incomplete. The table lists about 30,000 clones, approximately 90% of them singletons. Specimen: PBMCs, collected around atezolizumab (anti-PD-L1) treatment. The receptors shown here come from a man older than 75 with urothelial cancer. The CDR3 runs from the conserved cysteine through the conserved F or W. The order of the fields is clone size, D gene, J gene, V gene, CDR3 length, CDR3 DNA, CDR3 protein. The D gene is left open where the match is weak. Clone size, where shown, is once, few, many, or a class for clones that have expanded.

clone size: once
D gene: -
J gene: TRBJ2-5
V gene: TRBV5-1
CDR3 length: 16
CDR3 DNA: TGCGCCAGCAGCTTGGAGGCTCACGGGGTACAAGAGACCCAGTACTTC
CDR3 protein: CASSLEAHGVQETQYF

clone size: -
D gene: TRBD1
J gene: TRBJ1-2
V gene: TRBV7-2
CDR3 length: 13
CDR3 DNA: TGTGCCAGCAGCTCGGACAGGGGGGGAGGCTACACCTTC
CDR3 protein: CASSSDRGGGYTF

clone size: -
D gene: -
J gene: TRBJ2-3
V gene: TRBV5-1
CDR3 length: 16
CDR3 DNA: TGCGCCAGCACCCCCCTCGCTAGCTCTAGCACAGATACGCAGTATTTT
CDR3 protein: CASTPLASSSTDTQYF

clone size: -
D gene: -
J gene: TRBJ2-7
V gene: TRBV7-2
CDR3 length: 16
CDR3 DNA: TGTGCCAGCAGCTTAGCGTTCGGGGGATATAACTACGAGCAGTACTTC
CDR3 protein: CASSLAFGGYNYEQYF

clone size: -
D gene: -
J gene: TRBJ1-1
V gene: TRBV7-2
CDR3 length: 15
CDR3 DNA: TGTGCCAGCAGCCCCCTAGACAGGTTGAACACTGAAGCTTTCTTT
CDR3 protein: CASSPLDRLNTEAFF

clone size: -
D gene: -
J gene: TRBJ2-2
V gene: TRBV6-5
CDR3 length: 13
CDR3 DNA: TGTGCCAGCAGGTGGACGGGGGCCGGGGAGCTGTTTTTT
CDR3 protein: CASRWTGAGELFF

clone size: -
D gene: -
J gene: TRBJ1-1
V gene: TRBV30
CDR3 length: 14
CDR3 DNA: TGTGCCTGGAGGCCCCTACAGGGGAACACTGAAGCTTTCTTT
CDR3 protein: CAWRPLQGNTEAFF

clone size: -
D gene: -
J gene: TRBJ2-3
V gene: TRBV18
CDR3 length: 16
CDR3 DNA: TGTGCCAGCTCACCGGTGGGTTTAGGGCCGGGGGATACGCAGTATTTT
CDR3 protein: CASSPVGLGPGDTQYF

clone size: -
D gene: -
J gene: TRBJ2-7
V gene: TRBV7-8
CDR3 length: 14
CDR3 DNA: TGTGCCAGCAGTTTCGGGGTTCCCTCCTACGAGCAGTACTTC
CDR3 protein: CASSFGVPSYEQYF

clone size: -
D gene: -
J gene: TRBJ1-4
V gene: TRBV18
CDR3 length: 17
CDR3 DNA: TGTGCCAGCTCACCGCCTTCCAGGGCGGCGACTAATGAAAAACTGTTTTTT
CDR3 protein: CASSPPSRAATNEKLFF

clone size: -
D gene: TRBD2
J gene: TRBJ2-7
V gene: TRBV7-2
CDR3 length: 13
CDR3 DNA: TGTGCCAGCAACCAAGCGGGAGCCTACGAGCAGTACTTC
CDR3 protein: CASNQAGAYEQYF